A selection of T cell receptor beta chains follows, all from one sample in a study of cytomegalovirus exposure and HLA in healthy donors. TCRdb's table, derived via immunoSEQ multiplex PCR, lists solely in-frame clones and lacks some. The sample has approximately 260,000 clones, approximately 86% seen once. The specimen was PBMCs. The origin of the receptors is a woman between 18 and 29 years old in good health and CMV-seronegative. Both conserved end residues are part of each CDR3. D genes are given only for firm matches. Clone size appears in some rows only: once, few, many, or a class for an expanded clone.

d_call,v_call,j_call,clone_size,cdr3_nt,cdr3_aa
TRBD1,TRBV7-8,TRBJ2-4,once,TGTGCCAGCAGCGCACCCGTAGGGGGCTTGACCAAAAACATTCAGTACTTC,CASSAPVGGLTKNIQYF
.,TRBV30,TRBJ1-4,.,TGTGCCTGGAGTGGCGGTGAACTGTTTTTT,CAWSGGELFF
.,TRBV7-2,TRBJ2-7,.,TGTGCCAGCAGCTTAGGACTAGAACTCTACGAGCAGTACTTC,CASSLGLELYEQYF
.,TRBV18,TRBJ1-2,.,TGTGCCAGCTCACCACCTCTCGGAGGGTTTAACTATGGCTACACCTTC,CASSPPLGGFNYGYTF
TRBD1,TRBV6-5,TRBJ1-1,.,TGTGCCAGCAGCAAACAGGGGGCAGACACTGAAGCTTTCTTT,CASSKQGADTEAFF
.,TRBV27,TRBJ1-5,.,TGTGCCAGCAGTCAGGGCAATTGGCATCAGCCCCAGCATTTT,CASSQGNWHQPQHF
.,TRBV25-1,TRBJ1-2,.,TGTGCCAGCACAGGATTTAACTATGGCTACACCTTC,CASTGFNYGYTF
.,TRBV21-1,TRBJ1-6,.,TGTGCCAGCAGCAAAATAGAGGCGTTAAATTCACCCCTCCACTTT,CASSKIEALNSPLHF
.,TRBV7-2,TRBJ1-2,.,TGTGCCAGCAGCTTAATCGTGTCCCCTAACTATGGCTACACCTTC,CASSLIVSPNYGYTF
.,TRBV11-3,TRBJ2-7,.,TGTGCCAGCAGCCAAACCCAGTACGAGCAGTACTTC,CASSQTQYEQYF
.,TRBV10-2,TRBJ1-6,.,TGCGCCAGCAGTGACCAGGGGCCCTATAATTCACCCCTCCACTTT,CASSDQGPYNSPLHF
.,TRBV30,TRBJ2-2,.,TGTGCCTGGAGACCACAGGGCACCGGGGAGCTGTTTTTT,CAWRPQGTGELFF
.,TRBV30,TRBJ1-5,.,TGTGCCTGGACGGCGGGGGGCAATCAGCCCCAGCATTTT,CAWTAGGNQPQHF
.,TRBV7-2,TRBJ2-6,.,TGTGCCAGCGCCGAGACTGGGGCCAACGTCCTGACTTTC,CASAETGANVLTF
.,TRBV27,TRBJ2-7,.,TGTGCCAGCAGACGGGGCTACGAGCAGTACTTC,CASRRGYEQYF
.,TRBV9,TRBJ1-6,.,TGTGCCAGCAGCCCTCAGGGATTCGTGTCCTATAATTCACCCCTCCACTTT,CASSPQGFVSYNSPLHF
.,TRBV29-1,TRBJ1-1,.,TGCAGCGGTAGGTCCAGCGGCACTGAAGCTTTCTTT,CSGRSSGTEAFF
.,TRBV9,TRBJ1-2,few,TGTGCCAGCAGCGTATTTAGTAACTATGGCTACACCTTC,CASSVFSNYGYTF
.,TRBV28,TRBJ1-4,once,TGTGCCAGCAGTTTATCGCAGGGCCGGGAAAAACTGTTTTTT,CASSLSQGREKLFF
.,TRBV29-1,TRBJ2-7,.,TGCAGCGTTGACCTAGAGACTAGGTCGGAGCAGTACTTC,CSVDLETRSEQYF
.,TRBV7-8,TRBJ1-5,.,TGTGCCAGCAGCCCCCGGGGGGCGGAGGAGGGCCCCCAGCATTTT,CASSPRGAEEGPQHF
TRBD1,TRBV18,TRBJ2-7,.,TGTGCCAGCTCACCTACGGGACAGGGGGCCCTCGAGCAGTACTTC,CASSPTGQGALEQYF